Detailed here is one T cell receptor (beta chain). Its recognized antigen is unknown. No base quality values were provided; no much bigger clone lies one nucleotide off. The sample's time point label is to be understood as: baseline before first vaccination. Vaccinee samples came from UK trials COV001 and COV002, including a single-blind randomized controlled phase 2/3 trial of AZD1222 (ChAdOx1 nCoV-19) in healthy adults. For TCRbeta chain sequencing, PBMC samples were collected from trial participants at day 0 and at day 28 after the second dose. The sample comes from a study of T cell responses to AZD1222 COVID-19 vaccine (dated by TCRdb to the early 2020s). Regarding the study in general: AZD1222 recipients with second doses at about 4 weeks or about 12 weeks were pooled, because spike-specific TCR depth and breadth did not differ between schedules. TCR sequencing covered 230 or so trial participants: 207 given two doses of AZD1222 and approximately 25 given two doses of MenACWY control vaccine. Trial participants were enrolled into age subgroups of 18-55, 56-69 and 70-plus years, which contained around 150, 28 and 57 TCR-sequenced participants, respectively. The paper as a whole reports these results and caveats: CD4 TCRs associated with the vaccine covered the entire spike protein, and the dominant responses were in regions 160-218 and 743-854. Reportedly, close to half of the unique spike-specific TCRs recognized epitopes lying outside the regions that are mutated in the B.1.351 and B.1.1.7 variants. Most participants were white British and females outnumbered males, and the authors suggested that clonal diversity may have been underestimated. Because no day 14 peak-response samples were available, the repertoires could be characterized only after the peak T cell response. Conclusions about previously exposed vaccinees are limited, since just five or six AZD1222 recipients were seropositive for SARS-CoV-2 at baseline. In the small 56-69-year group, the increase in depth fell short of significance, most likely because of low power. After two AZD1222 doses, spike-specific TCR breadth and depth were significantly higher than at day 0 and than in MenACWY recipients.

CDR1 GTSNPN and CDR2 SVGIG are derived from the germline V gene (reference sequence). Its CDR3 holds 13 amino acids, cysteine through phenylalanine. Kept here is only the CDR3 DNA, which spans 39 bases and is read in frame from base 1. The V and J ends are trimmed by 3 bases and 3 bases, leaving 12 bases between them. The CDR3 regions of human TCRbeta chains were analyzed by immunosequencing. From the authors' description of their analysis: TCRs in the repertoires were matched against a reference library of SARS-CoV-2-specific TCRs that had been generated with the MIRA antigen-specificity platform. Breadth meant the fraction of unique TCRs that were SARS-CoV-2-associated, whereas depth meant the fraction of total T cells that were SARS-CoV-2-associated. Each spike-specific TCR was assigned to its reactive spike region and to a CD4 or CD8 class using the MIRA data. Log10-transformed breadth and depth values were compared by one-way ANOVA with Sidak's multiple comparisons tests. Held by TCRdb, this immuneACCESS table contains in-frame sequences only and omits some clones. Under half of the omission traces to an unresolved V gene where checked; the cause of the rest is unknown. V, J and clone size derive from that table, while D and trimming were established from the DNA sequence. In all, the sample holds around 85,000 clones, and 80% to 90% of those were seen once. Clones ranked in the top ten supply roughly 6.5% of the sample.

The sequenced sample was peripheral blood, obtained on day 0 of AZD1222 vaccination. This clonotype was sampled from an adult in good health. The chain joins TRBV30 to TRBJ2-7, with TRBD2 as a weak D call on 6 bases. The nucleotide sequence is given as TGTGCCTGGAGCCCCGGGGGAAACTACGAGCAGTACTTC. Translated, it gives CAWSPGGNYEQYF.